This T cell receptor beta chain stems from a study of cytomegalovirus exposure and HLA in healthy donors. Study findings and constraints: Accounts indicate the classifier identified cytomegalovirus status with strong specificity and sensitivity. The authors confirmed in vitro that a few CMV-associated chains were specific for CMV antigens.

In the case of this clone: What it binds is unknown.

The CDR3 spans 14 residues. Germline CDR1 is SNHLY and CDR2 is FYNNEI. V dropped 6 bases and J dropped 3 bases, with 11 bases sitting between them. The table came from immunoSEQ multiplex PCR; TCRdb's copy has only in-frame clones and leaves some out. The repertoire holds roughly 79,000 clones, with roughly 93% as singletons. Separate from the approximately 700-subject first cohort was the approximately 120-subject validation cohort, to which the donors belonged. The origin of this receptor is a man between 18 and 29 years old in good health and CMV-seronegative. The specimen was PBMCs. The V and J genes are TRBV2 and TRBJ1-4; D is possibly TRBD1 (5 bases). The CDR3 DNA follows: TGTGCCAGCAGATCAGGGCTATCTAATGAAAAACTGTTTTTT. Its protein product is CASRSGLSNEKLFF.